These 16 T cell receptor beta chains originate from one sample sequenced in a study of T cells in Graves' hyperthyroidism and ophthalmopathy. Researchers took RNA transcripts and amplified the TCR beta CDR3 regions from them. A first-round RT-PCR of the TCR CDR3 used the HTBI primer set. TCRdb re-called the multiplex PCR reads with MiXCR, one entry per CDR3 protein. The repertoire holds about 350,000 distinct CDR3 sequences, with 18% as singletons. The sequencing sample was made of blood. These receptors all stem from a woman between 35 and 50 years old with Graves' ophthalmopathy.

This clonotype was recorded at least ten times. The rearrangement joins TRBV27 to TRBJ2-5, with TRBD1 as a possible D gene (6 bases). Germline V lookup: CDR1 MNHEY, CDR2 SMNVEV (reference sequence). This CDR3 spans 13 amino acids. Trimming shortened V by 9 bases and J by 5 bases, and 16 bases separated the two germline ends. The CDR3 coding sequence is TGTGCCAGACACCAGGGGTCTCGTGAGACCCAGTACTTC. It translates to CARHQGSRETQYF.

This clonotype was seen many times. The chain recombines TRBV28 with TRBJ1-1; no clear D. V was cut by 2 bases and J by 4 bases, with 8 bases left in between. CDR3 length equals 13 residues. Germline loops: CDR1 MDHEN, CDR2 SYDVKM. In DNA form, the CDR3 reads TGTGCCAGCAGTTTAAGAGGGAGCACTGAAGCTTTCTTT. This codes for CASSLRGSTEAFF.

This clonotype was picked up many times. The CDR3 reads CASSLSSVSAGPEGYTF. The CDR3 DNA reads TGTGCCAGCAGTTTAAGTTCGGTTTCCGCAGGGCCAGAGGGCTACACCTTC. The chain recombines TRBV28 with TRBJ1-2, with a possible D match to TRBD1 (5 bases). This CDR3 is 17 amino acids long. V was shortened by 2 bases and J by 8 bases, with 24 bases between the two germline ends. Germline-derived CDR1 and CDR2 are MDHEN and SYDVKM.

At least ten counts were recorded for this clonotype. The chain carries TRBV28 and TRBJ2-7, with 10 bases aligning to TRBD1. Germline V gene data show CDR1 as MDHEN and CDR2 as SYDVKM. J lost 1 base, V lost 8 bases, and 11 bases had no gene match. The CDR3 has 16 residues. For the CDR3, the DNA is TGTGCCAGCCCCCCCGGGACAGGGGTCCCTTCCTACGAGCAGTACTTC. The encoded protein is CASPPGTGVPSYEQYF.

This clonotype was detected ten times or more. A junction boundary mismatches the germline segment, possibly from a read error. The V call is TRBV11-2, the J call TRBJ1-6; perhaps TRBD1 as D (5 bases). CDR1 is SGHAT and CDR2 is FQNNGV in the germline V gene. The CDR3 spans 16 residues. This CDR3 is CASNLKGRAYNSPLHF. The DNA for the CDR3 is TGTGCCAGCAACTTAAAGGGGCGCGCCTATAATTCACCCCTCCACTTT.

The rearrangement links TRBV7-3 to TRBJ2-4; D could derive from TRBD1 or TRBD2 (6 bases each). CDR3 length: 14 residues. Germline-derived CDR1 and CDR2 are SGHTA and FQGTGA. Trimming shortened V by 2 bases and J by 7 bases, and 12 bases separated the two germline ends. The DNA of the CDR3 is TGTGCCAGCAGCTTAGGAGGGGGTCGGAACATTCAGTACTTC. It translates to CASSLGGGRNIQYF.

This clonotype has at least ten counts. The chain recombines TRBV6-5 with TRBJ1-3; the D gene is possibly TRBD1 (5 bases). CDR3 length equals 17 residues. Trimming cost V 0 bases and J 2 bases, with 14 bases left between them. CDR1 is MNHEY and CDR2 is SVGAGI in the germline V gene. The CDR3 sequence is CASSYSISRATGNTIYF. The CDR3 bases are TGTGCCAGCAGTTACTCCATTTCCAGGGCTACTGGAAACACCATATATTTT.

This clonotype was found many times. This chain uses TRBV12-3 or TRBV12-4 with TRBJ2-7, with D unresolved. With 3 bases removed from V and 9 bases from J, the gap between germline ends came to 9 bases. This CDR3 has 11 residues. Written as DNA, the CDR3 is TGTGCCAGCAGTTTGGGTAGATGGCAGTACTTC. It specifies CASSLGRWQYF.

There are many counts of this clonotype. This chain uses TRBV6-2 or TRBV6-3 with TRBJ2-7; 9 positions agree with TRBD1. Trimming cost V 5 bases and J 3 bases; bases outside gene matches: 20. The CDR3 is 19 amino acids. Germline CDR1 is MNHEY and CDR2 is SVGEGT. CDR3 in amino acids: CASSPSLAGTGLSYYEQYF. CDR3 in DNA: TGTGCCAGCAGTCCCAGTCTTGCCGGGACAGGGCTTTCCTACTACGAGCAGTACTTC.

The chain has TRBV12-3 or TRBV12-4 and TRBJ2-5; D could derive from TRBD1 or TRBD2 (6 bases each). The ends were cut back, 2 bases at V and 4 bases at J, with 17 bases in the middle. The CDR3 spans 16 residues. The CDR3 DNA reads TGTGCCAGCAGTTTAACATCAGGGGCGCGGGGAGAGACCCAGTACTTC. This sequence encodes CASSLTSGARGETQYF.

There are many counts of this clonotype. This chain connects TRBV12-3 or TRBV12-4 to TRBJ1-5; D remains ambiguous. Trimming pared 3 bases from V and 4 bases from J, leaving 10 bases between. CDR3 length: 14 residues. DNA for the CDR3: TGTGCCAGCAGTTTCCCGGGAGAAAATCAGCCCCAGCATTTT. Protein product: CASSFPGENQPQHF.

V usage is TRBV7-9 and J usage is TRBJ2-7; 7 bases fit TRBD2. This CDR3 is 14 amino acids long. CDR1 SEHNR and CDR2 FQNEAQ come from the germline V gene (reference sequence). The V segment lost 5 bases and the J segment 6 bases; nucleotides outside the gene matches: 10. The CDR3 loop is CASSRGGGEGEQYF. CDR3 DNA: TGTGCCAGCAGCCGCGGAGGAGGGGAGGGCGAGCAGTACTTC. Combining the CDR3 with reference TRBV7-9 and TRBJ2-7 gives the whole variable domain DTGVSQNPRHKITKRGQNVTFRCDPISEHNRLYWYRQTLGQGPEFLTYFQNEAQLEKSRLLSDRFSAERPKGSFSTLEIQRTEQGDSAMYLCASSRGGGEGEQYFGPGTRLTVT.

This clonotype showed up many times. CDR3 DNA sequence: TGTGCCAGCAGTACATCTGGGGGATTCCGGGACAAGGCCGTATACGAGCAGTACTTC. It yields the protein CASSTSGGFRDKAVYEQYF. The V gene is TRBV6-2 or TRBV6-3, the J gene TRBJ2-7, with D perhaps matching TRBD1 (6 bases). From germline, CDR1 is MNHEY and CDR2 SVGEGT. The ends were cut back, 5 bases at V and 4 bases at J, with 30 bases in the middle. This CDR3 is built from 19 residues.

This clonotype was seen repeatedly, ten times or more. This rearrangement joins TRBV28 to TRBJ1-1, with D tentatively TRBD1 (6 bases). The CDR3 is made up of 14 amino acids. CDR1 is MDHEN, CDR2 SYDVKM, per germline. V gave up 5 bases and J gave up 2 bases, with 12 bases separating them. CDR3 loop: CASSPDSHNTEAFF. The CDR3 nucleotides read TGTGCCAGCAGTCCGGACAGTCACAACACTGAAGCTTTCTTT.

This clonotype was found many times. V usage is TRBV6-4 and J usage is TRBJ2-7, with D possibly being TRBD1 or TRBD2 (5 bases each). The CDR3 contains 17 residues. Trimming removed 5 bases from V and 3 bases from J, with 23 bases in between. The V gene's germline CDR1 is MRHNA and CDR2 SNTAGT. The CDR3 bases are TGTGCCAGCAGTAGAGAGGGCCTAGGGGATTTTGTCTACGAGCAGTACTTC. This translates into CASSREGLGDFVYEQYF.

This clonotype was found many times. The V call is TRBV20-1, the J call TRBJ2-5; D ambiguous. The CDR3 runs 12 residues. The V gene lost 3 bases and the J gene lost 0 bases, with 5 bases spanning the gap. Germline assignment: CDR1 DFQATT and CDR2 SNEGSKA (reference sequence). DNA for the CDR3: TGCAGTGCTAGCGAGTACCAAGAGACCCAGTACTTC. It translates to CSASEYQETQYF.